Each of the 5 T cell receptor beta chains below was sequenced from the same sample in a study of blood T cell repertoires in COVID-19. Using immunoSEQ multiplex PCR, the repertoire was profiled, and TCRdb retains in-frame clones only, with some absent. The sample has approximately 100,000 clones, approximately 88% seen once. Sequencing used peripheral blood. Receptors were obtained from a human donor in a cohort sampled during active COVID-19.

The chain uses TRBV7-8 and TRBJ1-1; D is undetermined. The CDR3 runs 14 residues. V was shortened by 5 bases and J by 1 base, with 11 bases between the two germline ends. Germline V gives CDR1 SGHVS, CDR2 FQNEAQ. The CDR3 DNA is TGTGCCAGCAGCCTCAACTATAGGAACACTGAAGCTTTCTTT. Its protein is CASSLNYRNTEAFF.

The CDR3 reads CASSSAGVQETQYF. For the CDR3, the DNA is TGTGCCAGCAGCTCGGCGGGGGTACAAGAGACCCAGTACTTC. This chain joins TRBV11-3 and TRBJ2-5; 7 positions match TRBD2. The J segment lost 2 bases and the V segment lost 4 bases, leaving 4 bases of the junction unmatched. Germline V gene data show CDR1 as SGHNT and CDR2 as YENEEA. The CDR3 length is 14 residues.

This clone was seen repeatedly, ten times or more. The J gene is TRBJ1-1, the V gene TRBV29-1, with 7 bases identical to TRBD1. Germline V lookup: CDR1 SQVTM, CDR2 ANQGSEA. V lost 7 bases to trimming and J lost 2 bases; unmatched junction nucleotides: 7. The CDR3 consists of 13 residues. DNA of the CDR3: TGCAGCGGAGACAGGGCTACTAACACTGAAGCTTTCTTT. Its translation is CSGDRATNTEAFF.

In DNA, the CDR3 is TGTGCCTGGAGTGTATCCGCGGGATCCGAAAAACTGTTTTTT. Translation gives CAWSVSAGSEKLFF. The chain recombines TRBV30 with TRBJ1-4; no clear D. Germline-derived CDR1 and CDR2 are GTSNPN and SVGIG (reference sequence). The CDR3 totals 14 residues. The V end was cut by 0 bases, the J end by 8 bases, with 13 bases between.

The genes are TRBV9 and TRBJ1-2, with D tentatively TRBD1 (5 bases). Deletions cut 4 bases from V and 3 bases from J, with 13 bases between. Germline assignment: CDR1 SGDLS and CDR2 YYNGEE. This CDR3 is 14 amino acids long. Here the CDR3 DNA reads TGTGCCAGCAGCCGGGACTCCTGGGACTATGGCTACACCTTC. Translation gives CASSRDSWDYGYTF.